The T cell receptor (beta chain) described here comes from a study of blood T cell repertoires in COVID-19. Study details: Material from acute and convalescent COVID-19 was sourced from the United States, Italy and Spain. In each case, the material was cDNA or gDNA derived from T cells, B-cell-depleted T cells, or PBMCs.

Looked up from germline, CDR1 is SGHAT and CDR2 is FQDESV (reference sequence). Trimming removed 4 bases from V and 1 base from J, with 10 bases in between. This CDR3 is built from 14 residues. As processed by the authors: The assay estimated nucleated cells by amplifying reference gene primers. Clones were read by immunoSEQ multiplex PCR, and TCRdb kept only the in-frame ones, dropping some. The V and J calls and clone size were taken over from that table, and D and trimming were inferred from the DNA. The sample yields some 180,000 clones, 75% to 95% seen once. Input material: peripheral blood. This TCR was sampled from a man between 45 and 60 years old with acute or convalescent COVID-19. The chain combines TRBV11-1 with TRBJ1-1, with TRBD1 as a possible D gene (5 bases). CDR3 sequence: CASSSWGGNTEAFF. For the CDR3, the DNA is TGTGCCAGCAGCTCCTGGGGGGGGAACACTGAAGCTTTCTTT.